Following are 8 T cell receptor beta chains from one sample sequenced in a study of vaccination and CD4 T cells after COVID-19. Specified treatment: roughly ten-day PBMC culture with coronavirus spike peptide pools or control peptides (ViraFEST assay). The Oncomine TCR Beta short-read assay sequenced DNA from cultured CD4+ T cells. Via MiXCR, TCRdb re-called the PCR reads, giving one row per CDR3 protein. The sample records about 13,000 distinct CDR3 sequences, about 40% being singletons. These receptors' targets are unknown. Sequenced material: CD4+ T cells from blood, cultured in vitro, taken after SARS-CoV-2 vaccination. The source is a human donor who had recovered from COVID-19.

This chain uses TRBV18 with TRBJ1-2; no clear D. CDR1 is KGHSH and CDR2 is LQKENI in the germline V gene. The CDR3 consists of 12 residues. V shed 2 bases and J shed 8 bases, with 9 bases lying between them. CDR3 coding DNA: TGTGCCAGCTCACCAGGGAACGGGGGCTACACCTTC. It encodes CASSPGNGGYTF. The full variable domain, rest sourced from reference TRBV18 and TRBJ1-2, is NAGVMQNPRHLVRRRGQEARLRCSPMKGHSHVYWYRQLPEEGLKFMVYLQKENIIDESGMPKERFSAEFPKEGPSILRIQQVVRGDSAAYFCASSPGNGGYTFGSGTRLTVV.

This clonotype has a single count. The genes are TRBV6-2 or TRBV6-3 and TRBJ2-2; tentative D call: TRBD1 (6 bases). CDR3 length: 14 amino acids. Germline values: CDR1 MNHEY, CDR2 SVGEGT. V gave up 6 bases and J gave up 7 bases, with 15 bases separating them. CDR3 sequence reads: CASRTQGLRGELFF. Here the CDR3 DNA reads TGTGCCAGCAGGACACAGGGTCTACGCGGGGAGCTGTTTTTT.

V is TRBV7-3 and J is TRBJ2-1; 8 nucleotides match TRBD2. V trimming: 5 bases; J trimming: 9 bases; junction bases outside the gene matches: 12. The CDR3 sequence is 15 residues long. CDR1 and CDR2 from the germline V gene are SGHTA and FQGTGA. CDR3 residues: CASSTGGGPGGEQFF. The DNA for the CDR3 is TGTGCCAGCAGCACGGGAGGGGGTCCTGGGGGTGAGCAGTTCTTC.

The chain links TRBV27 to TRBJ1-1, with TRBD1 as a possible D gene (5 bases). The CDR3 sequence is 14 residues long. Trimming shortened V by 3 bases and J by 3 bases, and 11 bases separated the two germline ends. Germline assignment: CDR1 MNHEY and CDR2 SMNVEV (reference sequence). The CDR3, as DNA: TGTGCCAGCAGTTTTAGGACATGGGACACTGAAGCTTTCTTT. Amino acid sequence: CASSFRTWDTEAFF.

In its sample, this clonotype was seen a few times. The V gene is TRBV20-1, the J gene TRBJ2-5; TRBD2 aligns across 11 bases. CDR1 and CDR2 from the germline V gene are DFQATT and SNEGSKA (reference sequence). The CDR3 extends over 15 amino acids. V lost 1 base, J lost 5 bases, and 6 bases stayed unmatched. CDR3 loop: CSARGVAGGQETQYF. In DNA form, the CDR3 reads TGCAGTGCTAGAGGGGTAGCGGGGGGGCAGGAGACCCAGTACTTC.

The gene calls are TRBV12-3 or TRBV12-4 and TRBJ1-5; D gene unclear. V was pared by 2 bases and J by 9 bases, with 8 bases between. CDR3 length: 12 amino acids. The CDR3 reads CASSLMAGPQHF. CDR3 sequence (DNA): TGTGCCAGCAGTTTAATGGCAGGGCCCCAGCATTTT.

The chain recombines TRBV20-1 with TRBJ1-2; D gene ambiguous. Looked up from germline, CDR1 is DFQATT and CDR2 is SNEGSKA (reference sequence). The germline V and J ends were trimmed by 0 bases and 4 bases, with 6 bases remaining between them. CDR3 size: 12 residues. The CDR3 DNA is TGCAGTGCTAGAGATCCCAGCTATGGCTACACCTTC. Translating gives CSARDPSYGYTF.

J is TRBJ1-2 and V is TRBV5-6; D is undetermined. The CDR3 extends over 14 amino acids. V shed 0 bases and J shed 4 bases, with 10 bases lying between them. The germline CDR1 and CDR2 sequences are SGHDT and YYEEEE. The CDR3 DNA follows: TGTGCCAGCAGCTTGGGTTCTGGAGTCTATGGCTACACCTTC. The encoded protein is CASSLGSGVYGYTF.